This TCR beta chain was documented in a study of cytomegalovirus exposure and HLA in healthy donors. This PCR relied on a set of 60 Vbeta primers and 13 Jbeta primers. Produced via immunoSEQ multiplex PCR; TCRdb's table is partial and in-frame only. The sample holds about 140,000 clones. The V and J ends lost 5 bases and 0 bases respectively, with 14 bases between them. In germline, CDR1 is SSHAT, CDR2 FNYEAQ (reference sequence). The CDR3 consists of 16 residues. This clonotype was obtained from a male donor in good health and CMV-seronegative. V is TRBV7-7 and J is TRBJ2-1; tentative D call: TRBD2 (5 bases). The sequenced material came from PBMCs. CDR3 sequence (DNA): TGTGCCAGCAGCGTTGCCTTAGCGAACTCCTACAATGAGCAGTTCTTC. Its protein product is CASSVALANSYNEQFF. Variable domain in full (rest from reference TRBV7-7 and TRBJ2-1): GAGVSQSPRYKVTKRGQDVTLRCDPISSHATLYWYQQALGQGPEFLTYFNYEAQPDKSGLPSDRFSAERPEGSISTLTIQRTEQRDSAMYRCASSVALANSYNEQFFGPGTRLTVL.